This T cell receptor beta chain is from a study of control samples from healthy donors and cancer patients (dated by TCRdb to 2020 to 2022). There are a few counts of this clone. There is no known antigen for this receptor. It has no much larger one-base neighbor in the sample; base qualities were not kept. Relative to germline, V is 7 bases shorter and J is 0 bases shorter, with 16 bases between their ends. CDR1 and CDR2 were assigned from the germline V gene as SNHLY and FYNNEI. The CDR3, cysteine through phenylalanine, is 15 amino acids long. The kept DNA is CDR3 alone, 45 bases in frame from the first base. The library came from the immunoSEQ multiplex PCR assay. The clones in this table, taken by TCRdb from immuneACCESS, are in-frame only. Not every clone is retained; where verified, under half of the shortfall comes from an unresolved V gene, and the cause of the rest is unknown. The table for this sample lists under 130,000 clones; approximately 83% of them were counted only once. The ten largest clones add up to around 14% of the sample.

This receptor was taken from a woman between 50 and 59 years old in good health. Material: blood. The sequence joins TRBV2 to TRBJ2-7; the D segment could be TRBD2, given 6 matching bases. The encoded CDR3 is CASTLAGPISYEQYF. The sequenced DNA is TGTGCCAGCACCCTGGCGGGACCGATCTCCTACGAGCAGTACTTC.